The following is a TCR beta chain sequence with its context. This entry comes from a study of OX40 agonist ivuxolimab in advanced cancers. As for the study in general: Patients took ivuxolimab, an agonistic anti-OX40 (CD134) antibody.

Germline V lookup: CDR1 SGHNT, CDR2 YENEEA. The ends were cut back, 4 bases at V and 6 bases at J, with 10 bases in the middle. The CDR3 is 12 amino acids. The data were produced by immunoSEQ multiplex PCR, yet TCRdb's version contains in-frame clones alone and is incomplete. The sample carries 55,000 to 90,000 clones, around nine tenths recorded once. Sampled blood was obtained at baseline, cycle 4 day 1, and cycle 7 day 1. Source: CD4+ or CD8+ T cells sorted from blood, taken in a trial of the OX40 agonist ivuxolimab. This TCR came from an adult with an advanced solid tumor such as melanoma, head and neck, liver or kidney cancer. The chain carries TRBV11-3 and TRBJ2-7; D unresolved. The DNA of the CDR3 is TGTGCCAGCAGCTCCCACAGAGGCGAGCAGTACTTC. It specifies CASSSHRGEQYF.